This TCR beta chain stems from a study of vaccination and CD4 T cells after COVID-19. In germline, CDR1 is MNHEY, CDR2 SVGEGT. The V and J ends lost 0 bases and 4 bases, in that order; junction bases with no gene match: 9. The CDR3 runs 16 residues. The Oncomine TCR Beta short-read assay sequenced DNA from cultured CD4+ T cells. TCRdb fed the PCR reads into MiXCR, producing one record per CDR3 protein. The sample yields about 15,000 distinct CDR3 sequences, around 57% seen once. Described treatment: roughly nine-day PBMC culture with coronavirus spike peptide pools or control peptides (ViraFEST assay). Turning to this clonotype: Its antigen is undetermined.

This chain joins TRBV6-2 or TRBV6-3 and TRBJ2-7; 7 bases map to TRBD1. Sequences were obtained from CD4+ T cells from blood, cultured in vitro. The receptor was derived from a human donor who had recovered from COVID-19. The CDR3 region has the DNA TGTGCCAGCAGTTACTCAGCCAGGACAGGATTTTACGAGCAGTACTTC. Translation gives CASSYSARTGFYEQYF.